These 5 T cell receptor beta chains came from one sample sequenced in a study of blood T cell repertoires in COVID-19. Clones were sequenced by immunoSEQ multiplex PCR, and TCRdb holds only the in-frame ones, with some missing. The table lists fewer than 350,000 clones, around 88% of them singletons. The sample comprised peripheral blood. These receptors were obtained from a man aged 40-50 years with acute or convalescent COVID-19.

The chain links TRBV30 to TRBJ2-7; TRBD2 aligns across 11 bases. Germline lookup yields CDR1 GTSNPN and CDR2 SVGIG (reference sequence). This CDR3 region has 15 residues. V trimming: 4 bases; J trimming: 2 bases; junction bases outside the gene matches: 7. The CDR3 here is CAWNTGTSGTYEQYF. CDR3 DNA: TGTGCCTGGAATACCGGGACTAGCGGAACCTACGAGCAGTACTTC.

The gene calls are TRBV5-1 and TRBJ1-2; D may be TRBD1 (6 bases). The CDR3 loop spans 16 amino acids. V was shortened by 3 bases and J by 8 bases, with 23 bases between the two germline ends. The germline gives CDR1 SGHRS, CDR2 YFSETQ. The CDR3 spells CASSYTTGSGTHGYTF. Written as DNA, the CDR3 is TGCGCCAGCAGCTATACTACAGGGAGTGGGACGCACGGCTACACCTTC.

The chain links TRBV19 to TRBJ1-5, with a weak D call TRBD1 (6 bases). Germline V gene lookup returns CDR1 LNHDA and CDR2 SQIVND (reference sequence). V was pared by 5 bases and J by 0 bases, with 20 bases between. This CDR3 has 18 residues. The CDR3, as DNA: TGTGCCAGTAGTCGGGGGGGCCTCGGGGGTAATAGCAATCAGCCCCAGCATTTT. Translated: CASSRGGLGGNSNQPQHF.

In DNA, the CDR3 is TGTGCCAGCAGCCAAGGGGTGGGGACTAGCGGCCAAAATGAGCAGTTCTTC. Translated, it gives CASSQGVGTSGQNEQFF. V gene TRBV4-2 combines with J gene TRBJ2-1; TRBD2 matches at 11 bases. Germline V gene data show CDR1 as LGHNA and CDR2 as YNFKEQ. V shed 1 base, J shed 7 bases, and the junction held 9 bases outside the gene matches. CDR3 length equals 17 residues.

The gene calls are TRBV5-1 and TRBJ2-3, with TRBD1 as a possible D gene (5 bases). V was trimmed by 3 bases and J by 4 bases, leaving 15 bases between them. The CDR3 runs to 15 residues. CDR1 is SGHRS, CDR2 YFSETQ, per germline. The CDR3 region is CASSSPQGTADTQYF. The CDR3 DNA reads TGCGCCAGCAGCTCCCCCCAGGGTACAGCAGATACGCAGTATTTT.